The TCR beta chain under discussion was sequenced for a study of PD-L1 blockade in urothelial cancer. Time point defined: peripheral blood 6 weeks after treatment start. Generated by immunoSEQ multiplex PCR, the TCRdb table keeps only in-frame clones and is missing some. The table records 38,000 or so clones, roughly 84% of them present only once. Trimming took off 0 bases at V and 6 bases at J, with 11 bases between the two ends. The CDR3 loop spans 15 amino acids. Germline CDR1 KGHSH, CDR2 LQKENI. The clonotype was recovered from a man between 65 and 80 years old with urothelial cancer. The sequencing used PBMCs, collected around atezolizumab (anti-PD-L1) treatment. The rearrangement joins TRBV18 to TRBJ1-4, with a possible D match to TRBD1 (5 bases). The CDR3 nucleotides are TGTGCCAGCTCACCACCGGCGGGGCCAGATGAAAAACTGTTTTTT. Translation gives CASSPPAGPDEKLFF.